Shown below are 3 T cell receptor beta chains from a single sample sequenced in a study of OX40 agonist ivuxolimab in advanced cancers. Sequencing used immunoSEQ multiplex PCR; TCRdb keeps in-frame clones, though not all of them. This sample has about 100,000 clones, with 80% to 95% found just once. The specimen comprised CD4+ or CD8+ T cells sorted from blood, sampled in a trial of the OX40 agonist ivuxolimab. Source of these receptors: an adult with an advanced solid tumor such as melanoma, head and neck, liver or kidney cancer.

The chain uses TRBV5-1 and TRBJ2-1; D is possibly TRBD1 or TRBD2 (5 bases each). Trimming took 3 bases from V and 6 from J, leaving 13 bases between them. From germline, CDR1 is SGHRS and CDR2 YFSETQ. The CDR3 runs to 14 residues. CDR3 amino acids: CASSSGPTGNEQFF. The DNA of the CDR3 is TGCGCCAGCAGCTCGGGACCCACGGGCAATGAGCAGTTCTTC. Looking up the rest from reference TRBV5-1 and TRBJ2-1 gives the full variable domain: KAGVTQTPRYLIKTRGQQVTLSCSPISGHRSVSWYQQTPGQGLQFLFEYFSETQRNKGNFPGRFSGRQFSNSRSEMNVSTLELGDSALYLCASSSGPTGNEQFFGPGTRLTVL.

The chain employs TRBV10-3 and TRBJ1-5; perhaps TRBD1 as D (5 bases). Deletions cut 11 bases from V and 3 bases from J, with 17 bases between. Germline V CDR1 and CDR2: ENHRY, SYGVKD. CDR3 size: 14 residues. The CDR3 region is CASTTDGTNQPQHF. CDR3 nucleotide sequence: TGTGCCTCAACCACAGATGGGACCAATCAGCCCCAGCATTTT.

This clone was detected a few times. The CDR3 here is CASRTRDGNQETQYF. DNA for the CDR3: TGTGCCAGTAGGACCCGGGACGGGAACCAAGAGACCCAGTACTTC. This chain joins TRBV19 and TRBJ2-5; D tentatively fits TRBD1 or TRBD2 (5 bases each). The germline gives CDR1 LNHDA, CDR2 SQIVND (reference sequence). The CDR3 sequence is 15 residues long. Trimming left V 6 bases short and J 0 bases short, with 14 bases between.